This note documents a single TCR beta chain sequence. Its cognate antigen is unknown. This sample is drawn from a study of PD-1 blockade in classical Hodgkin lymphoma. Findings and limits, study-wide: The baseline diversity of complete responders showed similarity to that of newly diagnosed patients. Newly diagnosed patients reportedly trailed healthy donors in baseline TCR diversity. CD4+ TCR diversity climbed significantly by C4D1, unlike CD8+ TCR diversity. No one has yet defined what causes the repertoire differences, which may be disease activity or prior therapy.

After autologous stem cell transplantation all patients relapsed, and prior brentuximab vedotin exposure differed between cohorts. Thawed PBMCs underwent magnetic negative selection to yield purified CD4+ T cells. With 0 bases removed from V and 2 bases from J, the gap between germline ends came to 9 bases. The CDR3 has 15 residues. Germline values: CDR1 LGHNA, CDR2 YNFKEQ. Sequencing was performed with immunoSEQ multiplex PCR; in TCRdb, only in-frame clones are kept and a portion is missing. Among 31,000 or so clones listed, 85% to 90% were seen once. The receptor was derived from a human donor with classical Hodgkin lymphoma. The J gene is TRBJ2-3, the V gene TRBV4-2; the D is unclear. The specimen comprised CD4+ T cells from blood, sampled at baseline. Here the CDR3 reads CASSQDLSPTDTQYF. CDR3 sequence (DNA): TGTGCCAGCAGCCAAGACCTTTCCCCCACAGATACGCAGTATTTT.